These 25 T cell receptor beta chains originate from one sample sequenced in a study of post-analysis software for immune sequencing data. Study-level results: Roughly five TRBV segments were significantly more frequent in patients than in controls. TRBV5-6, TRBV5-1 and TRBV20-1 were among these segments.

Researchers reported that TCR beta cDNA libraries carried unique molecular identifiers. TCRdb reprocessed the PCR reads with MiXCR, giving one entry per CDR3 protein. The sample consists of roughly 670,000 distinct CDR3 sequences, roughly three fifths of them appearing once. No antigen has been assigned to these receptors. The material sequenced was blood. Every receptor here comes from a girl aged 2-10 years with multiple sclerosis.

This chain connects TRBV6-1 to TRBJ1-2, with 12 bases identical to TRBD1. Per germline, CDR1 MNHNS and CDR2 SASEGT. The CDR3 contains 17 residues. The junction had 14 bases not matched to a gene; V was cut back by 5 bases and J by 7 bases. CDR3 amino acids: CASSPVRDRGLQGGYTF. CDR3 bases: TGTGCCAGCAGTCCCGTCCGGGACAGGGGGCTTCAGGGTGGCTACACCTTC.

J is TRBJ2-5 and V is TRBV12-3 or TRBV12-4; 10 positions agree with TRBD2. This CDR3 comprises 15 residues. Unmatched junction bases numbered 4, after V lost 6 bases and J lost 0 bases. The CDR3 DNA reads TGTGCCAGCAGCGGACTAGCGGTGGACCAAGAGACCCAGTACTTC. It encodes CASSGLAVDQETQYF.

The chain recombines TRBV20-1 with TRBJ2-1; TRBD2 agrees at 12 bases. Germline V gives CDR1 DFQATT, CDR2 SNEGSKA (reference sequence). V gave up 2 bases and J gave up 6 bases; unmatched junction bases: 8. The CDR3 totals 16 residues. The CDR3 nucleotides read TGCAGTGCTAGACGACCGGGACTAGCGGGCTCCAATGAGCAGTTCTTC. It encodes CSARRPGLAGSNEQFF.

This chain connects TRBV29-1 to TRBJ2-3, with TRBD2 matching 7 bases. Germline-derived CDR1 and CDR2 are SQVTM and ANQGSEA. There are 13 residues in the CDR3. V lost 1 base to trimming and J lost 4 bases; unmatched junction nucleotides: 2. The CDR3 DNA sequence: TGCAGCGTTGAAGGGGAGGGCCCAGATACGCAGTATTTT. This gives the protein CSVEGEGPDTQYF.

V usage is TRBV2 and J usage is TRBJ2-7, with a possible D match to TRBD2 (6 bases). The CDR3 covers 11 residues. Germline loops: CDR1 SNHLY, CDR2 FYNNEI. V gave up 6 bases and J gave up 6 bases, with 9 bases separating them. CDR3 DNA: TGTGCCAGCAGACGGGAGTTCGAGCAGTACTTC. Translation: CASRREFEQYF.

The chain links TRBV6-1 to TRBJ2-6, with TRBD1 as a possible D gene (5 bases). This CDR3 contains 18 residues. The V end was cut by 1 base, the J end by 4 bases, with 17 bases between. Germline lookup yields CDR1 MNHNS and CDR2 SASEGT. Written as DNA, the CDR3 is TGTGCCAGCAGTGAAGTTATCCCGACAGTCTCCGGGGCCAACGTCCTGACTTTC. This translates into CASSEVIPTVSGANVLTF.

This clonotype was picked up a small number of times. This chain uses TRBV29-1 with TRBJ2-1; 8 bases map to TRBD1. The CDR3 is 13 amino acids. Trimming took 6 bases from V and 3 from J; bases not matched to a gene: 4. CDR1 and CDR2 from the germline V gene are SQVTM and ANQGSEA. The CDR3 sequence: CSVLDRDYNEQFF. The CDR3, as DNA: TGCAGCGTCCTGGACAGGGACTACAATGAGCAGTTCTTC.

This clonotype was detected a few times. The chain is built from TRBV6-2 or TRBV6-3 and TRBJ1-1, with D perhaps matching TRBD1 (5 bases). Trimming cost V 6 bases and J 5 bases, with 10 bases left between them. CDR3 size: 12 residues. Germline CDR1 and CDR2: MNHEY and SVGEGT. In nucleotides, the CDR3 is TGTGCCAGCAGAACGGGGGGGACTGAAGCTTTCTTT. This codes for CASRTGGTEAFF.

V is TRBV24-1 and J is TRBJ2-5; D not certain. Germline-derived CDR1 and CDR2 are KGHDR and SFDVKD. Trimming took off 2 bases at V and 5 bases at J, with 11 bases between the two ends. This CDR3 contains 14 residues. The chain's CDR3 is CATSDSLGSETQYF. The CDR3, as DNA: TGTGCCACCAGTGATTCCCTAGGATCGGAGACCCAGTACTTC.

V and J are TRBV5-1 and TRBJ2-1; 12 nucleotides align to TRBD2. The CDR3 has 19 amino acids. Trimming at V came to 3 bases and at J to 0 bases, leaving 10 bases not matched to a gene. Germline lookup yields CDR1 SGHRS and CDR2 YFSETQ. The DNA for the CDR3 is TGCGCCAGCAGCTACCCACTCTTGACTAGCGGGGGCTCCTACAATGAGCAGTTCTTC. Translated: CASSYPLLTSGGSYNEQFF. Looking up the rest from reference TRBV5-1 and TRBJ2-1 gives the full variable domain: KAGVTQTPRYLIKTRGQQVTLSCSPISGHRSVSWYQQTPGQGLQFLFEYFSETQRNKGNFPGRFSGRQFSNSRSEMNVSTLELGDSALYLCASSYPLLTSGGSYNEQFFGPGTRLTVL.

This clonotype came up a few times. The rearrangement uses TRBV6-5 and TRBJ1-4; the D gene is possibly TRBD1 (6 bases). Per germline, CDR1 MNHEY and CDR2 SVGAGI. V lost 5 bases and J lost 4, with 8 bases in between. This CDR3 comprises 13 residues. The CDR3, as DNA: TGTGCCAGCAGTAGGACAGTTAATGAAAAACTGTTTTTT. This sequence encodes CASSRTVNEKLFF.

The chain links TRBV9 to TRBJ2-1, with 8 bases aligning to TRBD2. The CDR3 spans 16 residues. Germline lookup yields CDR1 SGDLS and CDR2 YYNGEE. After removal of 1 base from V and 1 base from J, the junction contained 4 bases not matched to a gene. CDR3 DNA: TGTGCCAGCAGCGTACGCGCGGGGGGATCCTACAATGAGCAGTTCTTC. Its protein product is CASSVRAGGSYNEQFF.

In this sample, this clonotype turned up a few times. The chain couples TRBV2 to TRBJ2-5, with 9 bases matching TRBD1. The germline V gene encodes CDR1 SNHLY and CDR2 FYNNEI. CDR3 length equals 15 residues. V gave up 6 bases and J gave up 2 bases; unmatched junction bases: 7. This CDR3 is CASSPPGTGQETQYF. CDR3 bases: TGTGCCAGCAGCCCCCCCGGGACAGGGCAAGAGACCCAGTACTTC.

This clonotype was seen once. This chain joins TRBV11-2 and TRBJ2-1; D unclear. Trimming removed 0 bases from V and 9 bases from J, with 9 bases in between. CDR1 and CDR2 (germline): SGHAT, FQNNGV. The CDR3 loop spans 13 amino acids. The CDR3 is CASSLEAGTEQFF. The CDR3 bases are TGTGCCAGCAGCTTAGAAGCAGGAACTGAGCAGTTCTTC.

The sample holds a few counts of this clonotype. The chain employs TRBV7-9 and TRBJ1-2; D perhaps matches TRBD1 (6 bases). CDR3 length equals 17 residues. V was shortened by 5 bases and J by 5 bases, with 24 bases between the two germline ends. CDR1 is SEHNR and CDR2 is FQNEAQ in the germline V gene (reference sequence). CDR3 in DNA: TGTGCCAGCAGCCCCTCCGGGACAAGGGATATTGGATATGGCTACACCTTC. Its translation: CASSPSGTRDIGYGYTF.

This clonotype showed up just a few times. The chain employs TRBV5-5 and TRBJ2-1; D is possibly TRBD2 (5 bases). V lost 5 bases and J lost 12, with 15 bases in between. The CDR3 contains 12 residues. Germline CDR1 and CDR2: SGHKS and YYEKEE (reference sequence). The DNA for the CDR3 is TGTGCCAGCAGTGAACCGGGGAGAGTGCAGTTCTTC. It encodes CASSEPGRVQFF.

The genes are TRBV18 and TRBJ2-3, with 8 bases matching TRBD1. The CDR3 length is 18 residues. V lost 3 bases, J lost 4 bases, and 15 bases stayed unmatched. Germline CDR1 and CDR2: KGHSH and LQKENI. The CDR3 DNA sequence: TGTGCCAGCTCACCGGCCAACCCGACAGGGGTGGTGCCAGATACGCAGTATTTT. Translation: CASSPANPTGVVPDTQYF.

The chain has TRBV20-1 and TRBJ2-2, with TRBD2 matching over 7 bases. Germline V gene sequence: CDR1 DFQATT, CDR2 SNEGSKA (reference sequence). The CDR3 is made up of 15 amino acids. The V segment lost 0 bases and the J segment 1 base; nucleotides outside the gene matches: 2. The CDR3 loop is CSARDPSGNTGELFF. Written as DNA, the CDR3 is TGCAGTGCTAGAGATCCTAGCGGGAACACCGGGGAGCTGTTTTTT.

This clonotype showed up just once. The chain uses TRBV7-2 and TRBJ2-7; 7 bases fit TRBD2. CDR1 is SGHTA, CDR2 FQGNSA, per germline. CDR3 length: 15 amino acids. J was trimmed by 5 bases and V by 5 bases; bases with no gene match: 12. The CDR3 region is CASSLGTTKGDEQYF. Here the CDR3 DNA reads TGTGCCAGCAGCCTTGGGACTACTAAAGGGGACGAGCAGTACTTC.

The CDR3 region is CASSLAGSTYEQYF. DNA of the CDR3: TGCGCCAGCAGCTTGGCGGGGTCCACCTACGAGCAGTACTTC. The chain combines TRBV5-1 with TRBJ2-7; maybe TRBD2 (5 bases). Germline V gene sequence: CDR1 SGHRS, CDR2 YFSETQ. V was shortened by 0 bases and J by 2 bases, with 9 bases between the two germline ends. The CDR3 spans 14 residues.

This clonotype was counted a few times. The chain links TRBV20-1 to TRBJ2-7; TRBD1 matches at 7 bases. V lost 5 bases and J lost 0; bases outside the gene matches: 1. The germline CDR1 and CDR2 sequences are DFQATT and SNEGSKA (reference sequence). CDR3 size: 12 residues. This CDR3 is CSAWTGSYEQYF. The CDR3 DNA is TGCAGTGCTTGGACAGGCTCCTACGAGCAGTACTTC.

The V and J genes are TRBV14 and TRBJ1-2; D is uncertain. The CDR3 spans 14 residues. Trimming pared 1 base from V and 4 bases from J, leaving 10 bases between. Germline CDR1 SGHDN, CDR2 FVKESK. This chain's CDR3 is CASSQVPRAYGYTF. The CDR3, as DNA: TGTGCCAGCAGCCAAGTGCCTAGGGCCTATGGCTACACCTTC.

The chain is built from TRBV20-1 and TRBJ2-1; 10 bases align to TRBD1. Germline-derived CDR1 and CDR2 are DFQATT and SNEGSKA (reference sequence). The CDR3 sequence is 12 residues long. Unmatched junction bases numbered 4, after V lost 6 bases and J lost 8 bases. The CDR3 spells CSAGDRGDEQFF. CDR3 coding DNA: TGCAGTGCGGGGGACAGGGGCGATGAGCAGTTCTTC.

V gene TRBV7-8 combines with J gene TRBJ2-1; the D is unclear. Trimming left V 4 bases short and J 5 bases short, with 6 bases between. This CDR3 is built from 12 residues. Germline V gives CDR1 SGHVS, CDR2 FQNEAQ. CDR3 nucleotide sequence: TGTGCCAGCAGCTCTATGAACAATGAGCAGTTCTTC. This gives the protein CASSSMNNEQFF.

This chain links TRBV10-3 with TRBJ1-3; no definite D call. V was trimmed by 6 bases and J by 4 bases, leaving 13 bases between them. The CDR3 is 14 residues long. From germline, CDR1 is ENHRY and CDR2 SYGVKD. The CDR3, as DNA: TGTGCCATCAGCGGCGGGGTGAGGGGAAACACCATATATTTT. Encoded protein: CAISGGVRGNTIYF.